These 30 T cell receptor beta chains were all obtained from the same sample, sequenced in a study of blood T cell repertoires in COVID-19. The method was immunoSEQ multiplex PCR; TCRdb's version includes in-frame clones alone and lacks a portion of them. There are 300,000 or so clones in the sample; about 87% occur only once, and approximately 8% lies in the top ten. The specimen was peripheral blood. Every receptor here comes from a woman between 50 and 59 years old who had recovered from COVID-19.

The rearrangement joins TRBV7-8 to TRBJ1-3, with TRBD1 as a possible D gene (6 bases). This CDR3 region has 16 residues. Deletions cut 0 bases from V and 4 bases from J, with 13 bases between. The V gene's germline CDR1 is SGHVS and CDR2 FQNEAQ. CDR3 loop: CASSLAGAGTGNTIYF. In DNA, the CDR3 is TGTGCCAGCAGCTTAGCCGGGGCAGGGACAGGAAACACCATATATTTT. Using reference TRBV7-8 and TRBJ1-3 for the parts outside the CDR3, the full variable domain is GAGVSQSPRYKVAKRGQDVALRCDPISGHVSLFWYQQALGQGPEFLTYFQNEAQLDKSGLPSDRFFAERPEGSVSTLKIQRTQQEDSAVYLCASSLAGAGTGNTIYFGEGSWLTVV.

The chain links TRBV7-8 to TRBJ1-2, with TRBD1 as a possible D gene (6 bases). The CDR3 spans 14 residues. Between the trimmed V and J ends, which lost 1 base and 4 bases, there was a span of 10 bases. Germline CDR1 is SGHVS and CDR2 is FQNEAQ. The CDR3 is CASSLERDIYGYTF. CDR3 DNA sequence: TGTGCCAGCAGCTTAGAGAGGGACATCTATGGCTACACCTTC. The full variable domain, completed using reference TRBV7-8 and TRBJ1-2, is GAGVSQSPRYKVAKRGQDVALRCDPISGHVSLFWYQQALGQGPEFLTYFQNEAQLDKSGLPSDRFFAERPEGSVSTLKIQRTQQEDSAVYLCASSLERDIYGYTFGSGTRLTVV.

This clone was detected only once. The chain uses TRBV10-2 and TRBJ2-1; D is possibly TRBD1 (7 bases). The CDR3 is 14 amino acids. Looked up from germline, CDR1 is WSHSY and CDR2 is SAAADI. The germline V and J ends were trimmed by 2 bases and 7 bases, with 12 bases remaining between them. Here the CDR3 DNA reads TGCGCCAGCAGTGAGACAGGGGACTTGAATGAGCAGTTCTTC. This sequence encodes CASSETGDLNEQFF.

The rearrangement links TRBV7-8 to TRBJ2-3; 10 bases are shared with TRBD2. Germline lookup yields CDR1 SGHVS and CDR2 FQNEAQ. The trim removed 10 bases at V and 0 bases at J, leaving 1 base unmatched. The CDR3 is 13 amino acids. The CDR3 DNA reads TGTGCCACGACTAGCGGGAGCACAGATACGCAGTATTTT. Translated: CATTSGSTDTQYF.

V and J are TRBV5-4 and TRBJ1-1, with a tentative D call TRBD1 (6 bases). CDR1 is SGHNT and CDR2 is YYREEE in the germline V gene (reference sequence). The V gene lost 4 bases and the J gene lost 1 base, with 20 bases spanning the gap. CDR3 length: 17 amino acids. In DNA, the CDR3 is TGTGCCAGCAGCCCCCAGGGGACTACCAGGGGGAACACTGAAGCTTTCTTT. This codes for CASSPQGTTRGNTEAFF.

The chain has TRBV6-4 and TRBJ1-5, with 7 bases aligning to TRBD1. V lost 0 bases to trimming and J lost 6 bases; unmatched junction nucleotides: 5. This CDR3 has 15 residues. Germline V lookup: CDR1 MRHNA, CDR2 SNTAGT. The CDR3 here is CASSDSLTGLQPQHF. The DNA for the CDR3 is TGTGCCAGCAGTGACTCCCTGACAGGGCTTCAGCCCCAGCATTTT.

The CDR3, as DNA: TGTGCCAGCAGAGCCAACCGAGACACCCGAGGGGGCTACACCTTC. Translated: CASRANRDTRGGYTF. This rearrangement joins TRBV6-5 to TRBJ1-2; D gene unclear. CDR1 MNHEY and CDR2 SVGAGI come from the germline V gene. Trimming cost V 6 bases and J 8 bases, with 22 bases left between them. The CDR3 contains 15 residues.

V is TRBV5-6 and J is TRBJ2-7; 7 nucleotides align to TRBD1. Germline CDR1 and CDR2: SGHDT and YYEEEE. V lost 0 bases, J lost 3 bases, and 3 bases stayed unmatched. The CDR3 contains 14 residues. The CDR3 spells CASSLGDSYYEQYF. The CDR3, as DNA: TGTGCCAGCAGCTTGGGGGACAGTTACTACGAGCAGTACTTC.

The chain couples TRBV5-1 to TRBJ1-2; TRBD1 agrees at 9 bases. The V gene end was trimmed by 5 bases and the J gene end by 3 bases; junction bases not matched to a gene: 5. The V gene's germline CDR1 is SGHRS and CDR2 YFSETQ. The CDR3 is 14 amino acids. For the CDR3, the DNA is TGCGCCAGCAGAATACAGGGGGCAGACTATGGCTACACCTTC. Its translation: CASRIQGADYGYTF.

The rearrangement links TRBV29-1 to TRBJ2-7; 8 nucleotides agree with TRBD1. CDR3 size: 14 residues. Germline CDR1 SQVTM, CDR2 ANQGSEA. Trimming at V came to 6 bases and at J to 7 bases, leaving 14 bases not matched to a gene. CDR3: CSVAPGQGAREQYF. The CDR3 DNA reads as TGCAGCGTGGCCCCTGGCCAGGGGGCGCGAGAGCAGTACTTC.

This clone was picked up one time. V is TRBV11-2 and J is TRBJ2-5; D is undetermined. Germline V gene data show CDR1 as SGHAT and CDR2 as FQNNGV. V lost 1 base to trimming and J lost 3 bases, with 9 bases between them. The CDR3 covers 14 residues. The CDR3 nucleotides read TGTGCCAGCAGCTTAGGGGCAGCCAAAGAGACCCAGTACTTC. Protein product: CASSLGAAKETQYF.

This clone has a handful of counts. The rearrangement uses TRBV7-2 and TRBJ1-1; D might be TRBD1 (6 bases). V was cut by 4 bases and J by 5 bases, with 23 bases left in between. The CDR3 is 17 amino acids. Germline V CDR1 and CDR2: SGHTA, FQGNSA. CDR3 loop: CASSWSGRGLLETEAFF. CDR3 bases: TGTGCCAGCAGCTGGTCGGGCAGGGGTCTTCTTGAGACTGAAGCTTTCTTT.

V gene TRBV28 combines with J gene TRBJ2-3; maybe TRBD2 (6 bases). The CDR3 extends over 15 amino acids. The V gene's germline CDR1 is MDHEN and CDR2 SYDVKM. Trimming pared 2 bases from V and 3 bases from J, leaving 12 bases between. The CDR3 DNA reads as TGTGCCAGCAGTTTACGCCGGGACTTAACAGATACGCAGTATTTT. It translates to CASSLRRDLTDTQYF. Using reference TRBV28 and TRBJ2-3 for the parts outside the CDR3, the full variable domain is DVKVTQSSRYLVKRTGEKVFLECVQDMDHENMFWYRQDPGLGLRLIYFSYDVKMKEKGDIPEGYSVSREKKERFSLILESASTNQTSMYLCASSLRRDLTDTQYFGPGTRLTVL.

The chain couples TRBV19 to TRBJ1-5, with TRBD1 matching 7 bases. The CDR3 covers 13 residues. Germline loops: CDR1 LNHDA, CDR2 SQIVND (reference sequence). Trimming cost V 6 bases and J 5 bases; bases outside gene matches: 4. CDR3 amino acids: CASSGRGYQPQHF. CDR3 DNA: TGTGCCAGTAGCGGCAGGGGGTATCAGCCCCAGCATTTT.

This clone appeared a single time. The genes are TRBV29-1 and TRBJ2-3; 12 bases are shared with TRBD2. V trimming: 1 base; J trimming: 3 bases; junction bases outside the gene matches: 8. This CDR3 has 17 residues. Per germline, CDR1 SQVTM and CDR2 ANQGSEA. CDR3 protein: CSVEGLGLAGGTDTQYF. CDR3 nucleotide sequence: TGCAGCGTTGAAGGACTAGGGCTAGCGGGGGGGACAGATACGCAGTATTTT.

This chain joins TRBV3-1 (or the pseudogene TRBV3-2) and TRBJ2-3; TRBD2 is a possible D gene (5 bases). Germline V gene lookup returns CDR1 LGHDT and CDR2 YNNKEL (reference sequence). Trimming took off 5 bases at V and 8 bases at J, with 11 bases between the two ends. This CDR3 is built from 12 residues. CDR3 nucleotide sequence: TGTGCCAGCAGCGCAACCGAGGGTACGCAGTATTTT. Its protein product is CASSATEGTQYF.

The sample holds one count of this clone. The chain is built from TRBV3-1 (or the pseudogene TRBV3-2) and TRBJ2-1, with D perhaps matching TRBD1 (5 bases). The CDR3 runs to 14 residues. The germline V gene encodes CDR1 LGHDT and CDR2 YNNKEL (reference sequence). The germline V and J ends were trimmed by 4 bases and 4 bases, with 11 bases remaining between them. CDR3 sequence (DNA): TGTGCCAGCAGCCGCCAGGACACTTACAATGAGCAGTTCTTC. Its protein product is CASSRQDTYNEQFF.

The chain uses TRBV3-1 (or the pseudogene TRBV3-2) and TRBJ2-5; 8 bases are shared with TRBD2. CDR1 is LGHDT, CDR2 YNNKEL, per germline (reference sequence). Trimming took 4 bases from V and 4 from J; bases not matched to a gene: 8. The CDR3 length is 15 residues. The CDR3 nucleotides are TGTGCCAGCAGCCCGAGCGGGAGTGGGCGAGAGACCCAGTACTTC. It translates to CASSPSGSGRETQYF.

Worth noting for this clone: The junction departs from germline at one end; a sequencing error may be responsible. The DNA of the CDR3 is TGTGCCAGCACCATGGGAGGGTATAGCGATCAGCCCCAGCATTTT. It encodes CASTMGGYSDQPQHF. The chain joins TRBV28 to TRBJ1-5; D call uncertain. Germline V gene data show CDR1 as MDHEN and CDR2 as SYDVKM. This CDR3 comprises 15 residues.

The genes are TRBV28 and TRBJ2-7; D remains unclear. CDR1 MDHEN and CDR2 SYDVKM come from the germline V gene. Deletions cut 7 bases from V and 2 bases from J, with 12 bases between. CDR3 length: 13 amino acids. The CDR3 nucleotides are TGTGCCAGCAACCCCCCCCAGACCTACGAGCAGTACTTC. The encoded protein is CASNPPQTYEQYF.

This chain uses TRBV30 with TRBJ2-5; D is ambiguous. Germline values: CDR1 GTSNPN, CDR2 SVGIG (reference sequence). The CDR3 runs 13 residues. V was clipped by 1 base and J by 4 bases, with 10 bases between them. CDR3: CAWSAEPPETQYF. In DNA form, the CDR3 reads TGTGCCTGGAGTGCGGAGCCCCCAGAGACCCAGTACTTC.

This clone occurred a few times. This rearrangement joins TRBV27 to TRBJ2-1; 12 positions agree with TRBD2. CDR1 and CDR2 (germline): MNHEY, SMNVEV (reference sequence). This CDR3 contains 15 residues. With V trimmed by 5 bases and J by 9 bases, 8 bases remained unmatched. CDR3 sequence reads: CASSPRLAGETEQFF. In nucleotides, the CDR3 is TGTGCCAGCAGTCCCCGACTAGCGGGAGAAACTGAGCAGTTCTTC.

The chain is built from TRBV2 and TRBJ2-5; 12 bases map to TRBD1. The CDR3 is 15 amino acids. CDR1 and CDR2 (germline): SNHLY, FYNNEI. After removal of 6 bases from V and 5 bases from J, the junction contained 7 bases not matched to a gene. Written as DNA, the CDR3 is TGTGCCAGCAGGAGGGACAGGGGGCGGGGTGAGACCCAGTACTTC. It codes for CASRRDRGRGETQYF.

The V call is TRBV6-5, the J call TRBJ2-1; 12 nucleotides line up with TRBD2. J was trimmed by 7 bases and V by 7 bases; bases with no gene match: 8. CDR3 length equals 15 residues. In germline, CDR1 is MNHEY, CDR2 SVGAGI. CDR3 residues: CASNRGLAGRNEQFF. In nucleotides, the CDR3 is TGTGCCAGCAATCGAGGACTAGCGGGAAGGAATGAGCAGTTCTTC.

The rearrangement uses TRBV28 and TRBJ2-3; the match to TRBD2 covers 10 bases. Germline lookup yields CDR1 MDHEN and CDR2 SYDVKM. The CDR3 loop spans 19 amino acids. J gave up 2 bases and V 4 bases, and 15 bases lay outside the gene matches. Here the CDR3 reads CASSSTPLLAGENTDTQYF. For the CDR3, the DNA is TGTGCCAGCAGTTCAACCCCTCTCCTAGCGGGGGAGAACACAGATACGCAGTATTTT.

This chain uses TRBV4-3 with TRBJ2-1, with 7 bases aligning to TRBD2. The germline V gene has CDR1 LGHNA and CDR2 YSLEER. This CDR3 has 15 amino acids. The junction had 8 bases not matched to a gene; V was cut back by 1 base and J by 8 bases. In DNA form, the CDR3 reads TGCGCCAGCAGCCAAGCTGTTTCGACTAGCCATGAGCAGTTCTTC. Translating gives CASSQAVSTSHEQFF.

The V call is TRBV3-1 (or the pseudogene TRBV3-2), the J call TRBJ1-2, with 8 nucleotides matching TRBD1. Losses at the gene ends were 3 bases for V and 8 bases for J; bases not matched to a gene: 11. The CDR3 spans 15 residues. Per the germline V gene, CDR1 is LGHDT and CDR2 is YNNKEL (reference sequence). The CDR3 coding sequence is TGTGCCAGCAGCCAGGATATTGGACAGGGCGGGGGCTACACCTTC. Translating it yields CASSQDIGQGGGYTF.

The gene calls are TRBV19 and TRBJ1-5; 7 bases fit TRBD1. Germline CDR1 and CDR2: LNHDA and SQIVND (reference sequence). This CDR3 spans 19 amino acids. After removal of 2 bases from V and 0 bases from J, the junction contained 13 bases not matched to a gene. The CDR3 region has the DNA TGTGCCAGTAGTATAACAAGGACAGGCCGACAGAATAGCAATCAGCCCCAGCATTTT. It specifies CASSITRTGRQNSNQPQHF.

This clone was observed once. This sample also contains other DNA sequences that code for the same CDR3. V and J are TRBV5-4 and TRBJ2-2; D remains ambiguous. The CDR3 is 12 amino acids. Germline V gives CDR1 SGHNT, CDR2 YYREEE (reference sequence). V was cut by 4 bases and J by 2 bases, with 3 bases left in between. CDR3 nucleotides: TGTGCCAGCAGCACAAACACCGGGGAGCTGTTTTTT. Translated, it gives CASSTNTGELFF.

The rearrangement uses TRBV27 and TRBJ2-1, with 7 positions matching TRBD2. The CDR3 extends over 14 amino acids. Per the germline V gene, CDR1 is MNHEY and CDR2 is SMNVEV (reference sequence). J was trimmed by 5 bases and V by 10 bases; bases with no gene match: 11. The CDR3 DNA sequence: TGTGCCACCACCCCCGGGGGGTTTGACAATGAGCAGTTCTTC. As protein: CATTPGGFDNEQFF.